This TCR beta chain was profiled in a study of blood T cell repertoires in COVID-19. Authors' processing steps: The authors estimated nucleated cell counts from reference gene primer amplification. Using immunoSEQ multiplex PCR, the repertoire was profiled, and TCRdb retains in-frame clones only, with some absent. V, J and clone size are taken as reported in that table, and D and trimming were inferred from the DNA itself. The sample includes 130,000 or so clones, roughly 81% of them seen just once. Sample: peripheral blood. The receptor's source is a human donor in a cohort sampled during active COVID-19.

This CDR3 reads CASSSRDRGYEQYF. CDR3 sequence (DNA): TGTGCCAGCAGCTCTCGGGACAGGGGGTACGAGCAGTACTTC. This chain uses TRBV7-9 with TRBJ2-7; TRBD1 matches at 11 bases. Germline CDR1 and CDR2: SEHNR and FQNEAQ (reference sequence). The CDR3 contains 14 residues. V was clipped by 4 bases and J by 4 bases; unmatched bases: 3.